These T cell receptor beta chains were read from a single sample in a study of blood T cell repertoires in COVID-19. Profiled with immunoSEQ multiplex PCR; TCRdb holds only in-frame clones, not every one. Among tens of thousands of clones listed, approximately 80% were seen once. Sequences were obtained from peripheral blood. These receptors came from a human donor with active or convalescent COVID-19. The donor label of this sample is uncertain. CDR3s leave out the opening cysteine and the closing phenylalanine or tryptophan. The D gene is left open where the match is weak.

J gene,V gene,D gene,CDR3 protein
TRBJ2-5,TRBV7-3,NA,ATATSYQETQY
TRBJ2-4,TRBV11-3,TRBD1,ASSLRTGLNIQY
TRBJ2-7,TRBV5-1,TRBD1,ASSPTGDRGHEQY
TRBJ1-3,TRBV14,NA,ASSPLQGFPGNTIY
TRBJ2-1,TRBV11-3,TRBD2,ASSLGGTSGNNEQF
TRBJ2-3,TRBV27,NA,ASSLWGETDTQY
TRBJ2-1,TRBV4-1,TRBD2,ASSQDPKEWGLAGSSYNEQF
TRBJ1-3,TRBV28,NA,ASSSTGISGNTIY
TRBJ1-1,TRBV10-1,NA,ASSGGDYTEAF
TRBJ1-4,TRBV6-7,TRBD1,AGPGTGVEKLF
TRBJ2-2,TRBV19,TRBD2,ASTLVAGVFTGELF
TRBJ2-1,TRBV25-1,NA,ASSSTGPYNEQF
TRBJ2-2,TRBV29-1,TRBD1,SVSGTGVSGELF
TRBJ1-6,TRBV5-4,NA,ASSLEQGLNSPLH
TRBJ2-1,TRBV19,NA,AGGRRF
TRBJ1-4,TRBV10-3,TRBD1,AISSSGQGTNEKLF
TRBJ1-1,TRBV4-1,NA,ASSQGPTGWTEAF
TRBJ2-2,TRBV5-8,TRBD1,ASSAAGTGFTGELF
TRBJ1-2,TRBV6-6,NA,ASSYSTQGGGYT
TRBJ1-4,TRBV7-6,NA,ASSLVQGGGKLF
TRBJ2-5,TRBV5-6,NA,ASSGGETQY
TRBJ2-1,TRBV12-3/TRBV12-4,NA,ASSPKNEQF
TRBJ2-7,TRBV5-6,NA,ASSIIFLGGEQY
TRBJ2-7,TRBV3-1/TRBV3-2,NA,ASSPLGLPFYEQY
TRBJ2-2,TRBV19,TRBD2,ASNTPSGRNTGELF
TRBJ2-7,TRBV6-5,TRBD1,ASSYRQGSREQY